These T cell receptor beta chains were read from a single sample in a study of blood T cells in healthy people across ages. Using its own MiXCR run on the 5' RACE reads, TCRdb lists one record per CDR3 protein. This table has 450,000 to 650,000 distinct CDR3 sequences, 24% appearing once. These data are also associated with another study on T cells of mothers and their children.

The specimen was blood. These TCRs come from a boy aged 10-17 years in good health. CDR3s include the opening cysteine and the closing phenylalanine or tryptophan. Fields, in order: D gene, CDR3 length, clone size, V gene, J gene, CDR3 protein, CDR3 DNA. The D gene is left open where the match is weak. Some rows have no size entry. The others give once, few or many, or a class for an expanded clone.

NA	19	NA	TRBV18	TRBJ2-5	CASSRRLTGNQSHQETQYF	TGTGCCAGCTCACGAAGATTAACAGGGAATCAGAGCCACCAAGAGACCCAGTACTTC
NA	16	NA	TRBV28	TRBJ2-4	CASSYGQYVAKNIQYF	TGTGCCAGCAGTTACGGACAGTACGTTGCCAAAAACATTCAGTACTTC
TRBD2	17	NA	TRBV19	TRBJ2-1	CASSIMTSGSSYNEQFF	TGTGCCAGTAGTATCATGACTAGCGGGAGTTCCTACAATGAGCAGTTCTTC
NA	12	NA	TRBV20-1	TRBJ2-5	CGAVLARETQYF	TGCGGTGCCGTCCTAGCAAGGGAGACCCAGTACTTC
TRBD1	15	few	TRBV25-1	TRBJ1-6	CASSDRGPSNSPLHF	TGTGCCAGCAGTGACAGGGGGCCCTCTAATTCACCCCTCCACTTT
NA	13	few	TRBV20-1	TRBJ2-7	CSADDGSSYEQYF	TGCAGTGCTGACGACGGGAGCTCCTACGAGCAGTACTTC
NA	15	NA	TRBV29-1	TRBJ2-7	CSVGAGGFLAHEQYF	TGCAGCGTGGGGGCAGGCGGGTTCTTGGCCCACGAGCAGTACTTC
TRBD2	15	NA	TRBV5-6	TRBJ2-3	CASSIGLAGGYTQYF	TGTGCCAGCAGCATCGGACTAGCGGGAGGGTATACGCAGTATTTT
TRBD1	15	few	TRBV13	TRBJ2-7	CASSPRDRVRGEQYF	TGTGCCAGCAGCCCCCGGGACAGGGTTCGTGGCGAGCAGTACTTC
TRBD1	13	NA	TRBV6-2/TRBV6-3	TRBJ2-7	CASSRGQVYEQYF	TGTGCCAGCAGCCGTGGACAGGTCTACGAGCAGTACTTC
NA	15	NA	TRBV12-3/TRBV12-4	TRBJ2-7	CAGSPGTWRGVEQYF	TGTGCCGGCAGCCCAGGCACCTGGCGGGGTGTCGAGCAGTACTTC
TRBD2	15	few	TRBV27	TRBJ2-2	CASSCLAVNTGELFF	TGTGCCAGCAGTTGTCTAGCGGTCAACACCGGGGAGCTGTTTTTT
TRBD2	14	few	TRBV28	TRBJ2-1	CASSFGGTESEQFF	TGTGCCAGCAGTTTCGGGGGGACCGAGAGTGAGCAGTTCTTC
NA	11	NA	TRBV20-1	TRBJ2-5	CSATPRETQYF	TGCAGTGCTACCCCCAGAGAGACCCAGTACTTC
TRBD2	17	few	TRBV7-3	TRBJ2-3	CASSVRAGGTSVHTQYF	TGTGCCAGCAGCGTTCGAGCGGGGGGGACTAGCGTACATACGCAGTATTTT
TRBD2	15	NA	TRBV7-2	TRBJ2-4	CASSLAWGGSNTQYF	TGTGCCAGCAGCTTAGCTTGGGGGGGATCAAACACTCAGTACTTC
NA	14	NA	TRBV5-1	TRBJ1-3	CASSKDTSGNTIYF	TGCGCCAGCAGCAAGGACACCTCTGGAAACACCATATATTTT
NA	14	few	TRBV20-1	TRBJ1-6	CSAIRGVRNSPLHF	TGCAGTGCTATACGGGGGGTTAGGAATTCACCCCTCCACTTT
NA	15	few	TRBV6-1	TRBJ1-2	CASSEVLSQGNGYTF	TGTGCCAGCAGTGAAGTCTTATCTCAGGGGAATGGCTACACCTTC
NA	12	many	TRBV9	TRBJ2-1	CASSGGYNEQFF	TGTGCCAGCAGCGGGGGGTACAATGAGCAGTTCTTC
NA	12	few	TRBV29-1	TRBJ1-3	CSVVAAGNTIYF	TGCAGCGTTGTTGCAGCTGGAAACACCATATATTTT
NA	12	NA	TRBV2	TRBJ2-5	CASAGAAGEQYF	TGTGCCAGCGCTGGGGCAGCAGGGGAGCAGTACTTC
NA	15	few	TRBV28	TRBJ2-5	CASSLTQGIRKTQYF	TGTGCCAGCAGTTTGACACAGGGTATTAGAAAGACCCAGTACTTC
TRBD1	15	few	TRBV29-1	TRBJ1-1	CSVNGQGRGLTEAFF	TGCAGCGTAAATGGACAGGGGAGGGGGTTGACTGAAGCTTTCTTT
NA	12	few	TRBV7-2	TRBJ1-2	CASTHGGNGYTF	TGTGCCAGCACCCATGGGGGAAATGGCTACACCTTC
TRBD1	13	few	TRBV29-1	TRBJ1-1	CSVAGGANTEAFF	TGCAGCGTCGCAGGGGGGGCGAACACTGAAGCTTTCTTT
NA	15	few	TRBV29-1	TRBJ2-5	CSVEDLRTNQETQYF	TGCAGCGTTGAAGATCTCCGGACTAACCAAGAGACCCAGTACTTC
NA	13	NA	TRBV20-1	TRBJ2-1	CSADLRAKHEQFF	TGCAGTGCTGACCTTAGGGCGAAACATGAGCAGTTCTTC
TRBD1	20	few	TRBV27	TRBJ2-7	CASSHHNPGQGASGSYEQYF	TGTGCCAGCAGTCACCACAATCCGGGACAGGGGGCATCGGGCTCCTACGAGCAGTACTTC
NA	15	many	TRBV7-9	TRBJ2-5	CASSQQRPPQETQYF	TGTGCCAGCAGCCAACAGCGTCCCCCTCAAGAGACCCAGTACTTC
TRBD1	15	NA	TRBV14	TRBJ1-2	CASSQEGGTGYGYTF	TGTGCCAGCAGCCAAGAGGGGGGGACAGGCTATGGCTACACCTTC
NA	14	NA	TRBV29-1	TRBJ1-1	CSVEGGGGGTEAFF	TGCAGCGTTGAAGGAGGTGGGGGAGGAACTGAAGCTTTCTTT
NA	16	few	TRBV10-3	TRBJ2-1	CAISARATSSYNEQFF	TGTGCCATCAGTGCGAGAGCTACCAGCTCCTACAATGAGCAGTTCTTC
TRBD2	18	few	TRBV28	TRBJ2-7	CASSLFSSGSLTIYEQYF	TGTGCCAGCAGTTTATTCTCTAGCGGGAGTCTCACCATTTACGAGCAGTACTTC
NA	12	few	TRBV18	TRBJ2-7	CASSPQNSEQYF	TGTGCCAGCTCCCCTCAGAACTCCGAGCAGTACTTC
TRBD1	13	NA	TRBV9	TRBJ2-5	CASNRGAQETQYF	TGTGCCAGCAACAGGGGGGCTCAAGAGACCCAGTACTTC
NA	15	NA	TRBV7-9	TRBJ2-7	CASSLSGGYLGEQYF	TGTGCCAGCAGCTTATCCGGAGGCTACCTCGGCGAGCAGTACTTC
NA	13	few	TRBV20-1	TRBJ2-7	CSARLTGDYEQYF	TGCAGTGCTAGATTGACAGGAGACTACGAGCAGTACTTC
NA	15	NA	TRBV2	TRBJ2-5	CASRPASGQGETQYF	TGTGCCAGCAGACCCGCTAGCGGCCAGGGGGAGACCCAGTACTTC
NA	14	NA	TRBV20-1	TRBJ2-7	CSASRDGSSYEQYF	TGCAGTGCTTCAAGGGACGGGAGCTCCTACGAGCAGTACTTC
TRBD2	17	NA	TRBV9	TRBJ2-1	CASSVGLARLSYNEQFF	TGTGCCAGCAGCGTAGGACTAGCGAGGTTAAGTTACAATGAGCAGTTCTTC
NA	14	NA	TRBV27	TRBJ2-4	CASSQFGGENIQYF	TGTGCCAGCAGCCAATTTGGGGGTGAAAACATTCAGTACTTC
NA	15	once	TRBV24-1	TRBJ2-1	CATSDLTGLGREQFF	TGTGCCACCAGTGATTTGACCGGCCTAGGGCGGGAACAGTTCTTC
TRBD1	13	few	TRBV20-1	TRBJ1-2	CSARVQGGYGYTF	TGCAGTGCTAGAGTGCAGGGGGGCTATGGCTACACCTTC
NA	14	few	TRBV28	TRBJ2-5	CASSVQAYQETQYF	TGTGCCAGCAGCGTACAAGCGTACCAAGAGACCCAGTACTTC
TRBD2	17	few	TRBV28	TRBJ2-1	CASSLGALAASYNEQFF	TGTGCCAGCAGTCTTGGGGCCCTAGCGGCCTCCTACAATGAGCAGTTCTTC
TRBD1	14	few	TRBV7-2	TRBJ1-2	CASSLARRGQGYTF	TGTGCCAGCAGCTTAGCCCGCAGGGGGCAAGGCTACACCTTC
NA	16	many	TRBV27	TRBJ1-1	CASSFLRGGMNTEAFF	TGTGCCAGCAGTTTCCTCCGGGGTGGGATGAACACTGAAGCTTTCTTT
NA	16	few	TRBV6-6	TRBJ1-4	CASTRLRGEGYEKLFF	TGTGCCAGCACCAGACTCCGGGGAGAAGGTTATGAAAAACTGTTTTTT
NA	11	NA	TRBV6-5	TRBJ2-7	CASGPNYEQYF	TGTGCCAGCGGACCGAACTACGAGCAGTACTTC
NA	13	NA	TRBV29-1	TRBJ2-7	CSVVVGSSYEQCF	TGCAGCGTTGTTGTGGGAAGCTCGTACGAGCAGTGCTTC
NA	11	few	TRBV6-2/TRBV6-3	TRBJ1-1	CASSQLTEAFF	TGTGCCAGCAGCCAGCTCACTGAAGCTTTCTTT
TRBD2	17	few	TRBV3-1	TRBJ2-1	CASSPPKGAGGLDEQFF	TGTGCCAGCAGCCCCCCGAAAGGGGCGGGGGGGCTTGATGAGCAGTTCTTC
TRBD2	17	NA	TRBV18	TRBJ2-2	CASSPPASGTLTGELFF	TGTGCCAGCTCACCACCGGCTAGCGGGACACTCACCGGGGAGCTGTTTTTT
TRBD1	16	few	TRBV7-2	TRBJ2-2	CASSPGTGLGTGELFF	TGTGCCAGCAGCCCCGGGACAGGGTTGGGCACCGGGGAGCTGTTTTTT
TRBD2	15	once	TRBV20-1	TRBJ2-3	CSARRLAGLSDTQYF	TGCAGTGCTAGAAGACTAGCGGGGCTCTCAGATACGCAGTATTTT